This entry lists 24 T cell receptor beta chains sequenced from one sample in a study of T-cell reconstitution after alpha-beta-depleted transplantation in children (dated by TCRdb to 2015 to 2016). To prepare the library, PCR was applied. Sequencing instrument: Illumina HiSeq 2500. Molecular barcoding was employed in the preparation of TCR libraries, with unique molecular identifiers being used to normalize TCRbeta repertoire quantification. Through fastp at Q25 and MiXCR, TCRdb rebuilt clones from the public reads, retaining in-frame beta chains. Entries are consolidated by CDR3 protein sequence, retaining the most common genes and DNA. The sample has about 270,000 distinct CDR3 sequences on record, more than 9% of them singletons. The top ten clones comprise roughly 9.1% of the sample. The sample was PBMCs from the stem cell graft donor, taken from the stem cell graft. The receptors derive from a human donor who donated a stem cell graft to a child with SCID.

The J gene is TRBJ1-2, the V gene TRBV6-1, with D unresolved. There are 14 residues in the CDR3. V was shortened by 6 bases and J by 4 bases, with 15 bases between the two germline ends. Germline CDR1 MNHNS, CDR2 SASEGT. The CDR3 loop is CASRPQELGYGYTF. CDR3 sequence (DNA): TGTGCCAGCAGGCCCCAGGAATTGGGCTATGGCTACACCTTC.

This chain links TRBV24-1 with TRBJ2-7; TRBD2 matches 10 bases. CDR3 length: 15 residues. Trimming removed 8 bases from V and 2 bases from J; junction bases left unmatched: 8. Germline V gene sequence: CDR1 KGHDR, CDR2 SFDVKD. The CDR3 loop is CATIPSGGKPYEQYF. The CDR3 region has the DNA TGTGCCACCATACCTAGCGGGGGAAAACCCTACGAGCAGTACTTC.

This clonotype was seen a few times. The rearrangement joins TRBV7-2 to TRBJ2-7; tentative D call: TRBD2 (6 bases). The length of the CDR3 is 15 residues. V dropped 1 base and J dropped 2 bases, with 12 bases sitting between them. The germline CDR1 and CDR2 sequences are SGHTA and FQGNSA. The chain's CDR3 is CASSLDVLAAYEQYF. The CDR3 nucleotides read TGTGCCAGCAGCTTAGACGTACTAGCAGCCTACGAGCAGTACTTC.

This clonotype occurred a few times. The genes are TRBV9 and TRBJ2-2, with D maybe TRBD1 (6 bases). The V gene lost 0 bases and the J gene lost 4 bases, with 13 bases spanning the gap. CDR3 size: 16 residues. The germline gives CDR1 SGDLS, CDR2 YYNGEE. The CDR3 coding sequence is TGTGCCAGCAGCGTAGATACAGGGATGGGCACCGGGGAGCTGTTTTTT. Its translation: CASSVDTGMGTGELFF.

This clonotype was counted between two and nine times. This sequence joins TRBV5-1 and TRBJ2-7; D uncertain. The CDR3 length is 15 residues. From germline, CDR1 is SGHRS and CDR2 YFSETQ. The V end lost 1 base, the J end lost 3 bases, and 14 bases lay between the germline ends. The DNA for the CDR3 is TGCGCCAGCAGCTTGTTAGCCTCTCCCATCTACGAGCAGTACTTC. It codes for CASSLLASPIYEQYF.

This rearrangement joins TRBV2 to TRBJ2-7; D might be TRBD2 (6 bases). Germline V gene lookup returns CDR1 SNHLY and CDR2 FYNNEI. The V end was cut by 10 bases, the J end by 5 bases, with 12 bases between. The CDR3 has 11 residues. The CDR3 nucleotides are TGTGCCACCGGTGGGGGGAACGAGCAGTACTTC. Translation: CATGGGNEQYF.

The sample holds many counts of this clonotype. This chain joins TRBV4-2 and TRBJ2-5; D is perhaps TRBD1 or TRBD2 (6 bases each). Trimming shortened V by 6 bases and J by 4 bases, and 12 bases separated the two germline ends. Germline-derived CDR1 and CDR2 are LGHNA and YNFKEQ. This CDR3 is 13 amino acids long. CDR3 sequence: CASSRGGGETQYF. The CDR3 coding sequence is TGTGCCAGCAGTAGAGGAGGGGGAGAGACCCAGTACTTC.

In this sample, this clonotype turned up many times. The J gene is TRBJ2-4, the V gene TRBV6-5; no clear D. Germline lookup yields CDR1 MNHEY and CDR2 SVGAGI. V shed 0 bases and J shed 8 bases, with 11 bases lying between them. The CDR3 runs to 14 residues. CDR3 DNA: TGTGCCAGCAGTTACTCCTCCTGGACGGACATTCAGTACTTC. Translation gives CASSYSSWTDIQYF.

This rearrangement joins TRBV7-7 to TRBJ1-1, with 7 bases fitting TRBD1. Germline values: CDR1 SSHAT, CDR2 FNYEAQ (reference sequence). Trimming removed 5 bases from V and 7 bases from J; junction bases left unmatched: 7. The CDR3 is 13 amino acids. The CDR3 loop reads CASSAFRDSEAFF. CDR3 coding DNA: TGTGCCAGCAGCGCGTTCCGGGACAGTGAAGCTTTCTTT.

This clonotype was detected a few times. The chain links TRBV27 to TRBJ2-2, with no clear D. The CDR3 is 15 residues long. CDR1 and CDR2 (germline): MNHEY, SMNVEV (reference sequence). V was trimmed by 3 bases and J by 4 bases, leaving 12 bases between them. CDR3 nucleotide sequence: TGTGCCAGCAGTTTTAGAGTAGGTGGCACCGGGGAGCTGTTTTTT. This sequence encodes CASSFRVGGTGELFF.

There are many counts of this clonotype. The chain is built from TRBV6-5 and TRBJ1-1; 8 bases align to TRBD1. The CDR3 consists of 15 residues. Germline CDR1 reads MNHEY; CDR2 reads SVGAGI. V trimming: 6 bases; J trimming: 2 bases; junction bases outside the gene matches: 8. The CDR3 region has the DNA TGTGCCAGCAGCTTCGGGGACAGGAGAAACACTGAAGCTTTCTTT. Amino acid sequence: CASSFGDRRNTEAFF.

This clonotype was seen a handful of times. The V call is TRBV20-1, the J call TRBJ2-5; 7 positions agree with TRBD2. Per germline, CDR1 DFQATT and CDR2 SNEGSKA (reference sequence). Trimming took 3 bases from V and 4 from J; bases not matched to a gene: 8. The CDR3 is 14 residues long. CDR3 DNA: TGCAGTGCTAGGATCCTAGCGGTCCGAGAGACCCAGTACTTC. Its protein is CSARILAVRETQYF.

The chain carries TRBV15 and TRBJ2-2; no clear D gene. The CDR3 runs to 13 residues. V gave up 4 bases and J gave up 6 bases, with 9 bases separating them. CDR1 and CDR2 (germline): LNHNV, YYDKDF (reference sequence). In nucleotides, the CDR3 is TGTGCCACCAGCAACCCGTGGCCCGGGGAGCTGTTTTTT. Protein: CATSNPWPGELFF. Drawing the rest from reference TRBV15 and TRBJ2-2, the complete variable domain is DAMVIQNPRYQVTQFGKPVTLSCSQTLNHNVMYWYQQKSSQAPKLLFHYYDKDFNNEADTPDNFQSRRPNTSFCFLDIRSPGLGDTAMYLCATSNPWPGELFFGEGSRLTVL.

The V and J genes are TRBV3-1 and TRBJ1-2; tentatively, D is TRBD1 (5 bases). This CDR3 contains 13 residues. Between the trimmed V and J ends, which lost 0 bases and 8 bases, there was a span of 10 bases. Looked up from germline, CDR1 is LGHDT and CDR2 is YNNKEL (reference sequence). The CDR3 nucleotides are TGTGCCAGCAGCCAAGACGGGGGAAGCGGCTACACCTTC. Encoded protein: CASSQDGGSGYTF.

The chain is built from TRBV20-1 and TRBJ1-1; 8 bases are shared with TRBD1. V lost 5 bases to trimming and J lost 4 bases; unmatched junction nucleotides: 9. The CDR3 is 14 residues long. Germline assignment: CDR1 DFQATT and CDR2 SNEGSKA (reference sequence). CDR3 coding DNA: TGCAGTGCTTCCCGGGACAGGCTGAGCACTGAAGCTTTCTTT. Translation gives CSASRDRLSTEAFF.

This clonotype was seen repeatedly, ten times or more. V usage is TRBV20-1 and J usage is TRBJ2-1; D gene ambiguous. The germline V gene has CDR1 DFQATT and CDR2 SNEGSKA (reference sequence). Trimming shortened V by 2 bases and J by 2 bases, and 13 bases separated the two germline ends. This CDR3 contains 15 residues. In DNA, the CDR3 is TGCAGTGCTAGACCCCCCTGGGAAACCTACAATGAGCAGTTCTTC. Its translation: CSARPPWETYNEQFF.

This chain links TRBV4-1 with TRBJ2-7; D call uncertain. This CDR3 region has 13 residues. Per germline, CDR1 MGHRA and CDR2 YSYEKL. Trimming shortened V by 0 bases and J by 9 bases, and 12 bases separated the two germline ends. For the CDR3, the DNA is TGCGCCAGCAGCCAAGACTTATCCGTGGGGCAGTACTTC. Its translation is CASSQDLSVGQYF.

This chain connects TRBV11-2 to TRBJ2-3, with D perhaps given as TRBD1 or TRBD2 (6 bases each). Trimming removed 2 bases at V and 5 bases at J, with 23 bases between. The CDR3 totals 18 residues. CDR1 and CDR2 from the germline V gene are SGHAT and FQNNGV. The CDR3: CASSLSTVLAKGGDTQYF. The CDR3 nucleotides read TGTGCCAGCAGCTTAAGTACGGTCCTCGCAAAGGGGGGAGATACGCAGTATTTT.

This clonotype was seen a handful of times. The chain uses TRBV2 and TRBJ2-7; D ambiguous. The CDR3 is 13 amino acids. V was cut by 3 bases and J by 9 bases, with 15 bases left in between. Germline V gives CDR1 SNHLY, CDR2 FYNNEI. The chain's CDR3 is CASSESILGGQYF. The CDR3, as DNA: TGTGCCAGCAGTGAGTCTATATTGGGCGGGCAGTACTTC.

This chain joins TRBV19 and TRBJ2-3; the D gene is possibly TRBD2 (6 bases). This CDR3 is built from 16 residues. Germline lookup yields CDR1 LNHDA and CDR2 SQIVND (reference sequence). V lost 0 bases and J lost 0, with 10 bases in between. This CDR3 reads CASSIDLRGSTDTQYF. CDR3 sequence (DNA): TGTGCCAGTAGTATAGATCTGCGGGGTAGCACAGATACGCAGTATTTT.

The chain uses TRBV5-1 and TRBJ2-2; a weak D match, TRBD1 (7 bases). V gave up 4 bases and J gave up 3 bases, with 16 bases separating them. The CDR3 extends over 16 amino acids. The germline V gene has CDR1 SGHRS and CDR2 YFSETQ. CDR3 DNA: TGCGCCAGCAGCCACCGGAGGGGGCTGGACACCGGGGAGCTGTTTTTT. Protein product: CASSHRRGLDTGELFF.

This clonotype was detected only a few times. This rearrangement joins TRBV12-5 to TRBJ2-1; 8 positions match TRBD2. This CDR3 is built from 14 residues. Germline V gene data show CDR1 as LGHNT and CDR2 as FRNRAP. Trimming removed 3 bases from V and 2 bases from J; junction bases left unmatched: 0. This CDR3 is CASGLAGAYNEQFF. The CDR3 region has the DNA TGTGCTAGTGGTTTAGCGGGGGCCTACAATGAGCAGTTCTTC. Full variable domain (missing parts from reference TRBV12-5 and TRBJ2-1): DARVTQTPRHKVTEMGQEVTMRCQPILGHNTVFWYRQTMMQGLELLAYFRNRAPLDDSGMPKDRFSAEMPDATLATLKIQPSEPRDSAVYFCASGLAGAYNEQFFGPGTRLTVL.

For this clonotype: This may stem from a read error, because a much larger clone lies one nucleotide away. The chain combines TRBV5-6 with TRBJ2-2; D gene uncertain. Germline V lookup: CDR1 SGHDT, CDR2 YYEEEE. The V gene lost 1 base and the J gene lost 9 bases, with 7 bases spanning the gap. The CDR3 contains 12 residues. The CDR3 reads CASSLTLWELFF. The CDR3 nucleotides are TGTGCCAGCAGCTTGACTTTATGGGAGCTGTTTTTT. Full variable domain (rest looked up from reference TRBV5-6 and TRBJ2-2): DAGVTQSPTHLIKTRGQQVTLRCSPKSGHDTVSWYQQALGQGPQFIFQYYEEEERQRGNFPDRFSGHQFPNYSSELNVNALLLGDSALYLCASSLTLWELFFGEGSRLTVL.

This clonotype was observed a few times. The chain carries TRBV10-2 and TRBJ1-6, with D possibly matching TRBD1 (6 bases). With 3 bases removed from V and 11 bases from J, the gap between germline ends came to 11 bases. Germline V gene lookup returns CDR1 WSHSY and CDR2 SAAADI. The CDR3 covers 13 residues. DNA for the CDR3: TGCGCCAGCAGTGAATGGGGGGCTGCACCCCTCCACTTT. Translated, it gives CASSEWGAAPLHF.